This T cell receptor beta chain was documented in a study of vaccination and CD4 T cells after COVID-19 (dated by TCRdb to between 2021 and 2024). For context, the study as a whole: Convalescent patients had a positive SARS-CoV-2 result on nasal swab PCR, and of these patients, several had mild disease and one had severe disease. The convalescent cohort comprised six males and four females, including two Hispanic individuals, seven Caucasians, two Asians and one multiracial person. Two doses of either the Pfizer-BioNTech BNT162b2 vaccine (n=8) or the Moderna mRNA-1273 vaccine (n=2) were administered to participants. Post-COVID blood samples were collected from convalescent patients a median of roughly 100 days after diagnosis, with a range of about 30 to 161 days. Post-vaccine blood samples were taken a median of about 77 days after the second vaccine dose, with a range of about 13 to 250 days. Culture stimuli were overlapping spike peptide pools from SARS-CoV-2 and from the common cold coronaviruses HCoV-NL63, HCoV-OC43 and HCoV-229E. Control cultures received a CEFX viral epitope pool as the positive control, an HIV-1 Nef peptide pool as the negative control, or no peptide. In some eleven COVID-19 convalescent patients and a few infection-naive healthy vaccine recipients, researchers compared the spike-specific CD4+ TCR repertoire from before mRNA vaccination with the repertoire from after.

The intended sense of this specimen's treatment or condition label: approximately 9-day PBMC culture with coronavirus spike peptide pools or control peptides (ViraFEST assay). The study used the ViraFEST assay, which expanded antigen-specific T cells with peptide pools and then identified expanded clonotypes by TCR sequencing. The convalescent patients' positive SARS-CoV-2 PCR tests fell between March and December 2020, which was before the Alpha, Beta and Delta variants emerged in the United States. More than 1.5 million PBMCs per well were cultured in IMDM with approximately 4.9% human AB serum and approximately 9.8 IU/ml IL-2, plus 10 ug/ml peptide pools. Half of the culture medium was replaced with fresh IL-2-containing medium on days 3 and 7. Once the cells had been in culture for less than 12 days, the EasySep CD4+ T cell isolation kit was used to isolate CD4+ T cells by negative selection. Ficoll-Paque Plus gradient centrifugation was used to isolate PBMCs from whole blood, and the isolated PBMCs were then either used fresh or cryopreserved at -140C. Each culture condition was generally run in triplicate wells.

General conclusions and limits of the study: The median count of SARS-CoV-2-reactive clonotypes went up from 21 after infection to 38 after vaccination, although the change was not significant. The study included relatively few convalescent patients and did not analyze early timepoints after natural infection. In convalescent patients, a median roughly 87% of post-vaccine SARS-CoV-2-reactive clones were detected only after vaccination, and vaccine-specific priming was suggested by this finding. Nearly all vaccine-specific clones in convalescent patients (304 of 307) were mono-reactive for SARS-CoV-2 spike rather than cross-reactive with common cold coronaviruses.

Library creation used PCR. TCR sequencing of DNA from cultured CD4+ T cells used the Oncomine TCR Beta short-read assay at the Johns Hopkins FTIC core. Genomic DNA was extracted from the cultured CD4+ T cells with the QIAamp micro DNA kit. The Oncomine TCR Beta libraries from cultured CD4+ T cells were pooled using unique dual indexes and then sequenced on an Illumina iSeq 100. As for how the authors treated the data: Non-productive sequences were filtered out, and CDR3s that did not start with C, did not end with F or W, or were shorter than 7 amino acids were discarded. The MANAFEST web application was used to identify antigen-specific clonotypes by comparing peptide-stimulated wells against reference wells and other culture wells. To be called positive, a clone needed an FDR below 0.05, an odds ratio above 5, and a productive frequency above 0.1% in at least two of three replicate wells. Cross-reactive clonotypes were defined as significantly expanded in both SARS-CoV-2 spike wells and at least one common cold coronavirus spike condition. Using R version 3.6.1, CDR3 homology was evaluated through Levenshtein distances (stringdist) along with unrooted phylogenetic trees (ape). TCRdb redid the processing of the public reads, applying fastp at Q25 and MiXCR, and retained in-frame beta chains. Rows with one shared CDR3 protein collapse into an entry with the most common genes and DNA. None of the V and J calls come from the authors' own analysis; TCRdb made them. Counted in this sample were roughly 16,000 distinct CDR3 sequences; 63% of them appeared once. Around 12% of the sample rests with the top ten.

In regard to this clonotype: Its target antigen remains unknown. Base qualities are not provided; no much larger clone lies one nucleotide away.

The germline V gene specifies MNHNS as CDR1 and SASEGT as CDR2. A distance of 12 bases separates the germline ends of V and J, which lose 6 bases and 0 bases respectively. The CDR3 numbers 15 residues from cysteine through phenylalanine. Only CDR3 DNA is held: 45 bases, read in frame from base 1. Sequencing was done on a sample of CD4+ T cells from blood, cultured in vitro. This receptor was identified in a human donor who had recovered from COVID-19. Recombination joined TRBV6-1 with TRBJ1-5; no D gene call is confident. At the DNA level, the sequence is TGTGCCAGCAGAAAACAGCCGAATAGCAATCAGCCCCAGCATTTT. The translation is CASRKQPNSNQPQHF.